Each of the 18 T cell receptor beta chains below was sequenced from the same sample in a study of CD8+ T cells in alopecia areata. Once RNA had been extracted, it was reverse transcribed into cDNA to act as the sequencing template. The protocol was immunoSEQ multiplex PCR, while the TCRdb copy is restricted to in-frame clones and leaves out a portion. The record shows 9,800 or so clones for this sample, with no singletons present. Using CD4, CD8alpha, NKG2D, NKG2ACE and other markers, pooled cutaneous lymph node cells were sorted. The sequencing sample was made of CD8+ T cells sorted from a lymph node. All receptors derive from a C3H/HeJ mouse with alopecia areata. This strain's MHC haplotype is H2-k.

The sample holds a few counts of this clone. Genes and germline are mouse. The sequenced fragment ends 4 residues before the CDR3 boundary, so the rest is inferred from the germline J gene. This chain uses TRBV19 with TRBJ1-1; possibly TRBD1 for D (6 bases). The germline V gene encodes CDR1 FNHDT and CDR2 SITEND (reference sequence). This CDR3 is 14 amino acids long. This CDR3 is CASSTGLGGREVFF. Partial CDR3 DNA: TGTGCCAGCAGTACGGGACTGGGGGGGCGA.

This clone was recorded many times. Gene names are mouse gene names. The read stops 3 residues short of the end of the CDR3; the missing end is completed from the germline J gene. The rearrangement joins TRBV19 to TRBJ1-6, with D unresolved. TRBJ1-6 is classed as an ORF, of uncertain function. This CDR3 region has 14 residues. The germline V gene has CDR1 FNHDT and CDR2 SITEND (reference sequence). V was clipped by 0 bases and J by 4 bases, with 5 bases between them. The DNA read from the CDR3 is TGTGCCAGCAGTATAGACAGTTATAATTCGCCC. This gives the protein CASSIDSYNSP. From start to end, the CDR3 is CASSIDSYNSPLYF.

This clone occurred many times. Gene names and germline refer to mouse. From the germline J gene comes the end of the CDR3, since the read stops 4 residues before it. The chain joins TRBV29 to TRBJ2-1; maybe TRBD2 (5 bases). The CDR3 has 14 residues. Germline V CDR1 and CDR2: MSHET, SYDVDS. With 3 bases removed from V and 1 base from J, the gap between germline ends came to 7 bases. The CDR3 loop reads CASSLPGNYAEQFF. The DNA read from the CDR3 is TGTGCTAGCAGTTTGCCTGGGAACTATGCT.

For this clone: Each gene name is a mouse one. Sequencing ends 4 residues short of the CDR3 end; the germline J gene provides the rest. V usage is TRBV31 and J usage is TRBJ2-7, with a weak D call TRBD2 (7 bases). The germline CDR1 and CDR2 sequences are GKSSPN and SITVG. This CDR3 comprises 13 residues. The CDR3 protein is CAWSGGRDYEQYF. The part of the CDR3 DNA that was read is TGTGCCTGGAGTGGGGGGCGCGATTAT.

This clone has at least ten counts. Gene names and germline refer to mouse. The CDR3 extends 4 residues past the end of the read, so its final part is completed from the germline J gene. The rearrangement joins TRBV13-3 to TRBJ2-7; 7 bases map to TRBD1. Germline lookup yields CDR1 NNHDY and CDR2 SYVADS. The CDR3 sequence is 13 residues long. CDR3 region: CASSDDDRDEQYF. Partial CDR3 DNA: TGTGCCAGCAGTGATGACGACAGGGAT.

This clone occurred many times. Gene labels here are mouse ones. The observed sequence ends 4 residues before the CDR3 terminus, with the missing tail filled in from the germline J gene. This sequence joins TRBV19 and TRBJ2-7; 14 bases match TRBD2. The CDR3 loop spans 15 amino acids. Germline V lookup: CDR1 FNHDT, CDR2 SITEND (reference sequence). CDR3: CASTLGTGGANEQYF. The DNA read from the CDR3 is TGTGCCAGCACCCTCGGGACTGGGGGGGCGAAT.

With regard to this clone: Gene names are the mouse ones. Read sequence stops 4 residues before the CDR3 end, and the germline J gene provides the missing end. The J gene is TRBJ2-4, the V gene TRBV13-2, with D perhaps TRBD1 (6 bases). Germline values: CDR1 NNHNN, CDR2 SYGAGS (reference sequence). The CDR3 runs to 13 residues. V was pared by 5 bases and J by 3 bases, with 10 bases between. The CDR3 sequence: CASGAGTQNTLYF. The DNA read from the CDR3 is TGTGCCAGCGGGGCCGGGACACAAAAC.

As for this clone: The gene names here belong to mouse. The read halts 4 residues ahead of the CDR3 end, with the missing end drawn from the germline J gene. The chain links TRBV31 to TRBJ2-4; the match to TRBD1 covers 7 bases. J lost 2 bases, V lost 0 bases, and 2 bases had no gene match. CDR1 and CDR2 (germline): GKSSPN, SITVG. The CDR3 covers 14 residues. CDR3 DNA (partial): TGTGCCTGGAGTCTGACAGGGACTCAAAAC. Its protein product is CAWSLTGTQN. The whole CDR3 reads CAWSLTGTQNTLYF.

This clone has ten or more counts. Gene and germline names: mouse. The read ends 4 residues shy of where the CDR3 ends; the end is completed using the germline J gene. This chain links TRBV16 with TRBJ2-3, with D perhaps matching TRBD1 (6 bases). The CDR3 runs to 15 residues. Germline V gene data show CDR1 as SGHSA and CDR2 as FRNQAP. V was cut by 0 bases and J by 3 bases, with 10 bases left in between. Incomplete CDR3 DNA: TGTGCAAGCAGCTTAGATCCCGGGACAGCAGAA. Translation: CASSLDPGTAE. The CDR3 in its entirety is CASSLDPGTAETLYF.

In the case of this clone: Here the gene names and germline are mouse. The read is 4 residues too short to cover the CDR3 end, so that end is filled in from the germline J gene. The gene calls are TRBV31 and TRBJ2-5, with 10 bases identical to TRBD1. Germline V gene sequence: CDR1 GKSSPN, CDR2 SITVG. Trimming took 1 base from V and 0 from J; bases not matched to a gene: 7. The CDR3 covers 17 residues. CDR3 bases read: TGTGCCTGGAGTCCCGCGGGGACAGGGGTTAACCAAGAC. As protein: CAWSPAGTGVNQD. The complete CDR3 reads CAWSPAGTGVNQDTQYF.

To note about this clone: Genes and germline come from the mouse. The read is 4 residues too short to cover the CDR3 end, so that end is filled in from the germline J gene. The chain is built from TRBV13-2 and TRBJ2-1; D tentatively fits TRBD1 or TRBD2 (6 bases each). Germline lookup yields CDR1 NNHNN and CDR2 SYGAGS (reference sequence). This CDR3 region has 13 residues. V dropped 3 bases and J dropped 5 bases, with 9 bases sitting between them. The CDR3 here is CASGGGLNAEQFF. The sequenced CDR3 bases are TGTGCCAGCGGTGGGGGGCTGAATGCT.

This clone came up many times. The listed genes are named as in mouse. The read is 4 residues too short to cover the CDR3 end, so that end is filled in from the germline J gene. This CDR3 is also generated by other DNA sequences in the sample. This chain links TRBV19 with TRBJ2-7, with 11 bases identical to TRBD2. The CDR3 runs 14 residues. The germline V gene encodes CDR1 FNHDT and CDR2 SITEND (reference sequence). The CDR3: CASSIRDWGYEQYF. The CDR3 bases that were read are TGTGCCAGCAGTATTAGGGACTGGGGGTAT. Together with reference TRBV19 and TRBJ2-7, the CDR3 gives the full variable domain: GGIITQTPKFLIGQEGQKLTLKCQQNFNHDTMYWYRQDSGKGLRLIYYSITENDLQKGDLSEGYDASREKKSSFSLTVTSAQKNEMAVFLCASSIRDWGYEQYFGPGTRLTVL.

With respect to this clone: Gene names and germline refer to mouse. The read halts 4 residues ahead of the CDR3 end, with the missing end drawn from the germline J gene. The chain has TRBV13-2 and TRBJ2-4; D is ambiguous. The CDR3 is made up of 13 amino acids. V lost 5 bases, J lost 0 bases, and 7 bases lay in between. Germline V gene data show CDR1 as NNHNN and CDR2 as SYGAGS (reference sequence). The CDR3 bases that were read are TGTGCCAGCGGCACTTATAGTCAAAAC. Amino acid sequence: CASGTYSQN. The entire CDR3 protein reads CASGTYSQNTLYF.

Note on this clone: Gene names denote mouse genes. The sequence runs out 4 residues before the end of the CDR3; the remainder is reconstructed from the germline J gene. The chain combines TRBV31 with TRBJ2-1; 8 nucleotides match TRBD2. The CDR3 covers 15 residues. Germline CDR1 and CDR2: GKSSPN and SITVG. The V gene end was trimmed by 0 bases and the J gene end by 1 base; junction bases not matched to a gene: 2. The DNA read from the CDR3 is TGTGCCTGGAGTCTGGGGGGGCGCAACTATGCT. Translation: CAWSLGGRNYA. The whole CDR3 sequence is CAWSLGGRNYAEQFF.

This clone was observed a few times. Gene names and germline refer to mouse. The CDR3: CASSEGWGGAYAEQFF. The part of the CDR3 DNA that was read is TGTGCCAGCAGTGAGGGCTGGGGGGGCGCCTATGCT. The V and J genes are TRBV13-1 and TRBJ2-1; 10 bases map to TRBD2. Coverage ceases 4 residues before the CDR3 finishes, and the germline J gene fills in the end. Looked up from germline, CDR1 is NSHNY and CDR2 is SYGAGN. This CDR3 has 16 residues. Losses at the gene ends were 2 bases for V and 3 bases for J; bases not matched to a gene: 5.

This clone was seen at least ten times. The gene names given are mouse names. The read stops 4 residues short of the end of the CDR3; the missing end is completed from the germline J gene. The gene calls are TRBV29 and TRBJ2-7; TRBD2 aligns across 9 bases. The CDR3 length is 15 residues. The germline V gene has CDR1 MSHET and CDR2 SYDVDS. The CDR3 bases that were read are TGTGCTAGCAGTTCCCCCTCACTGGGGGGAGAT. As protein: CASSSPSLGGD. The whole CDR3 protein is CASSSPSLGGDEQYF.

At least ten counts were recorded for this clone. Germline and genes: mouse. The sequenced CDR3 bases are TGTGCCAGCAGTCCGGGACTGGGGGTCTATGCT. This codes for CASSPGLGVYA. The complete CDR3 sequence is CASSPGLGVYAEQFF. This chain links TRBV13-3 with TRBJ2-1; 11 bases agree with TRBD2. Read sequence stops 4 residues before the CDR3 end, and the germline J gene provides the missing end. The CDR3 loop spans 15 amino acids. V gave up 4 bases and J gave up 3 bases; unmatched junction bases: 3. Germline CDR1 reads NNHDY; CDR2 reads SYVADS.

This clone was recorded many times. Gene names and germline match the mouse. CDR3 residues: CASSHREDTEVFF. The DNA read from the CDR3 is TGTGCCAGCAGTCACAGGGAGGACACA. The chain couples TRBV19 to TRBJ1-1, with D tentatively TRBD1 (6 bases). The read gets to within 4 residues of the CDR3 end, and the germline J gene fills in the rest. This CDR3 is built from 13 residues. Per germline, CDR1 FNHDT and CDR2 SITEND (reference sequence). Deletions cut 4 bases from V and 3 bases from J, with 10 bases between. Full variable domain (remainder filled in from reference TRBV19 and TRBJ1-1): GGIITQTPKFLIGQEGQKLTLKCQQNFNHDTMYWYRQDSGKGLRLIYYSITENDLQKGDLSEGYDASREKKSSFSLTVTSAQKNEMAVFLCASSHREDTEVFFGKGTRLTVV.